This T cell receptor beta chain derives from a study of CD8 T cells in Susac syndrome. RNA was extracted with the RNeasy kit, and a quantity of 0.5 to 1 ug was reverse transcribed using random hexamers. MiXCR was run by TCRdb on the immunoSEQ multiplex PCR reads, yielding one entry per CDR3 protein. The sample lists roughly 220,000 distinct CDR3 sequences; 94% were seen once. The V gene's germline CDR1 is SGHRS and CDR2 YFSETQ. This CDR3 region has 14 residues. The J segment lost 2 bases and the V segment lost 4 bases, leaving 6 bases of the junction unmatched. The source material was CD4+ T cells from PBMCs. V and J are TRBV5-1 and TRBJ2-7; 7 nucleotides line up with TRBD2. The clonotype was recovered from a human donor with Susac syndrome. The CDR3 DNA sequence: TGCGCCAGCAGCCTTGGAGCGGGGACCTACGAGCAGTACTTC. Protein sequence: CASSLGAGTYEQYF. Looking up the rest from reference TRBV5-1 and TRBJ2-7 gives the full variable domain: KAGVTQTPRYLIKTRGQQVTLSCSPISGHRSVSWYQQTPGQGLQFLFEYFSETQRNKGNFPGRFSGRQFSNSRSEMNVSTLELGDSALYLCASSLGAGTYEQYFGPGTRLTVT.